This T cell receptor (beta chain) derives from a study of cytomegalovirus exposure and HLA in healthy donors. The wider study: Early release data held 80 million to 100 million unique TCRs from HLA-typed donors. Study results and caveats: Listed as cytomegalovirus-associated were 150 or so TCR beta chains. Fewer N-insertions than the approximately 680-donor mean were reportedly shown by an Asian-associated ancestry cluster in a later analysis.

Amplification used 60 Vbeta primers and 13 Jbeta primers. Produced via immunoSEQ multiplex PCR; TCRdb's table is partial and in-frame only. The sample comprises some 57,000 clones, 50% to 70% of which are singletons, and roughly 12% rests with the top ten. A note on this clone: The antigen is unknown.

This sequence was found in a human donor in good health. The source material was PBMCs.

CDR3 bases: TGTGCCAGCAGCGTTAGCGGGGGGCAATACGAGCAGTACTTC. Translation gives CASSVSGGQYEQYF. The chain employs TRBV5-4 and TRBJ2-7, with 10 bases lining up with TRBD2. J was trimmed by 4 bases and V by 4 bases; bases with no gene match: 5. The length of the CDR3 is 14 residues. Germline lookup yields CDR1 SGHNT and CDR2 YYREEE (reference sequence).